These T cell receptor beta chains were read from a single sample in a study of T-cell reconstitution after alpha-beta-depleted transplantation in children. TCRdb redid the calling of the PCR reads with MiXCR, one entry per CDR3 protein. The table has 70,000 to 95,000 distinct CDR3 sequences, about 12% seen once. Sequenced here: PBMCs from the stem cell graft donor, sampled from the stem cell graft. These TCRs come from a human donor who donated a stem cell graft to a child with inherited bone marrow failure. The CDR3 runs from the conserved cysteine through the conserved F or W. The order of the fields is J gene, V gene, CDR3 length, clone size, D gene, CDR3 protein, CDR3 DNA. A D gene is named only where the DNA matches it firmly. Clone size is not always given. Where it is, it says once, few, many or a class for expanded clones.

j_call: TRBJ2-1
v_call: TRBV28
cdr3_length: 14
clone_size: many
d_call: .
cdr3_aa: CASSLLVAPNEQFF
cdr3_nt: TGTGCCAGCAGTTTATTGGTGGCGCCCAATGAGCAGTTCTTC

j_call: TRBJ2-3
v_call: TRBV11-2
cdr3_length: 15
clone_size: .
d_call: .
cdr3_aa: CASSLRLESTDTQYF
cdr3_nt: TGTGCCAGCAGCCTCAGACTGGAGAGCACAGATACGCAGTATTTT

j_call: TRBJ1-1
v_call: TRBV29-1
cdr3_length: 13
clone_size: many
d_call: .
cdr3_aa: CSVGGQGDAEAFF
cdr3_nt: TGCAGCGTCGGAGGGCAGGGAGACGCTGAAGCTTTCTTT

j_call: TRBJ2-1
v_call: TRBV3-1
cdr3_length: 15
clone_size: .
d_call: .
cdr3_aa: CASSLLRQDYNEQFF
cdr3_nt: TGTGCCAGCAGTCTCCTCCGCCAGGATTACAATGAGCAGTTCTTC

j_call: TRBJ2-7
v_call: TRBV10-3
cdr3_length: 12
clone_size: many
d_call: .
cdr3_aa: CATTGSGGEQYF
cdr3_nt: TGTGCCACAACAGGGTCCGGGGGCGAGCAGTACTTC

j_call: TRBJ2-1
v_call: TRBV14
cdr3_length: 14
clone_size: many
d_call: .
cdr3_aa: CASSQASSYNEQFF
cdr3_nt: TGTGCCAGCAGCCAAGCTTCCTCCTACAATGAGCAGTTCTTC

j_call: TRBJ1-3
v_call: TRBV27
cdr3_length: 15
clone_size: many
d_call: TRBD1
cdr3_aa: CASSLWPGGGNTIYF
cdr3_nt: TGTGCCAGCAGTTTATGGCCAGGGGGAGGAAACACCATATATTTT

j_call: TRBJ1-1
v_call: TRBV4-1
cdr3_length: 14
clone_size: many
d_call: .
cdr3_aa: CASSQDSWGTEAFF
cdr3_nt: TGCGCCAGCAGCCAAGATAGTTGGGGGACTGAAGCTTTCTTT

j_call: TRBJ2-7
v_call: TRBV11-2
cdr3_length: 13
clone_size: many
d_call: .
cdr3_aa: CASSLSQAGEQYF
cdr3_nt: TGTGCCAGCAGCTTAAGTCAGGCTGGCGAGCAGTACTTC

j_call: TRBJ2-2
v_call: TRBV27
cdr3_length: 16
clone_size: many
d_call: .
cdr3_aa: CASTLGAGPYTGELFF
cdr3_nt: TGTGCCAGCACCTTGGGGGCGGGGCCTTACACCGGGGAGCTGTTTTTT

j_call: TRBJ1-1
v_call: TRBV28
cdr3_length: 11
clone_size: few
d_call: .
cdr3_aa: CASGRGIGAFF
cdr3_nt: TGTGCCAGCGGCAGGGGAATAGGAGCTTTCTTT

j_call: TRBJ2-1
v_call: TRBV4-2
cdr3_length: 12
clone_size: many
d_call: .
cdr3_aa: CASSQDRDEQFF
cdr3_nt: TGTGCCAGCAGCCAAGATCGAGATGAGCAGTTCTTC

j_call: TRBJ2-3
v_call: TRBV20-1
cdr3_length: 15
clone_size: many
d_call: TRBD2
cdr3_aa: CSARGRGLPKDTQYF
cdr3_nt: TGCAGTGCCCGAGGTCGGGGACTACCCAAAGATACGCAGTATTTT

j_call: TRBJ2-2
v_call: TRBV12-5
cdr3_length: 15
clone_size: .
d_call: TRBD2
cdr3_aa: CASGSGAGGTGELFF
cdr3_nt: TGTGCTAGTGGTTCGGGCGCGGGAGGTACCGGGGAGCTGTTTTTT

j_call: TRBJ1-1
v_call: TRBV2
cdr3_length: 14
clone_size: many
d_call: .
cdr3_aa: CASSGGLTSDEAFF
cdr3_nt: TGTGCCAGCAGCGGGGGACTTACCAGCGATGAAGCTTTCTTT

j_call: TRBJ2-1
v_call: TRBV7-2
cdr3_length: 15
clone_size: many
d_call: .
cdr3_aa: CASSLGPTAYNEQFF
cdr3_nt: TGTGCCAGCAGCTTAGGTCCGACAGCATACAATGAGCAGTTCTTC

j_call: TRBJ1-1
v_call: TRBV7-6
cdr3_length: 15
clone_size: few
d_call: .
cdr3_aa: CASSLQTGIGSKAFF
cdr3_nt: TGTGCCAGCAGCCTACAAACAGGAATTGGCTCTAAAGCTTTCTTT

j_call: TRBJ1-2
v_call: TRBV4-1
cdr3_length: 19
clone_size: few
d_call: .
cdr3_aa: CASSQEHGTGTILNYGYTF
cdr3_nt: TGCGCCAGCAGCCAAGAGCATGGCACAGGGACAATTCTTAACTATGGCTACACCTTC

j_call: TRBJ2-2
v_call: TRBV12-3/TRBV12-4
cdr3_length: 15
clone_size: many
d_call: .
cdr3_aa: CASSLARRDGGELFF
cdr3_nt: TGTGCCAGCAGTTTAGCGCGAAGGGACGGCGGGGAGCTGTTTTTT

j_call: TRBJ2-7
v_call: TRBV6-2/TRBV6-3
cdr3_length: 14
clone_size: .
d_call: .
cdr3_aa: CASRSGPNSYEQYF
cdr3_nt: TGTGCCAGCAGATCAGGGCCCAACTCCTACGAGCAGTACTTC

j_call: TRBJ1-1
v_call: TRBV7-3
cdr3_length: 13
clone_size: many
d_call: .
cdr3_aa: CASSLLRVTEAFF
cdr3_nt: TGTGCCAGCAGCTTACTCCGGGTCACTGAAGCTTTCTTT

j_call: TRBJ1-6
v_call: TRBV5-1
cdr3_length: 13
clone_size: many
d_call: .
cdr3_aa: CASSYDRNSPLHF
cdr3_nt: TGCGCCAGCAGCTACGACCGGAATTCACCCCTCCACTTT

j_call: TRBJ2-2
v_call: TRBV5-1
cdr3_length: 15
clone_size: many
d_call: TRBD1
cdr3_aa: CASSLAGTGVGELFF
cdr3_nt: TGCGCCAGCAGCTTGGCCGGGACAGGGGTCGGGGAGCTGTTTTTT

j_call: TRBJ2-5
v_call: TRBV7-2
cdr3_length: 15
clone_size: many
d_call: TRBD2
cdr3_aa: CASSRTSGTQETQYF
cdr3_nt: TGTGCCAGCAGCCGGACTAGCGGGACTCAAGAGACCCAGTACTTC